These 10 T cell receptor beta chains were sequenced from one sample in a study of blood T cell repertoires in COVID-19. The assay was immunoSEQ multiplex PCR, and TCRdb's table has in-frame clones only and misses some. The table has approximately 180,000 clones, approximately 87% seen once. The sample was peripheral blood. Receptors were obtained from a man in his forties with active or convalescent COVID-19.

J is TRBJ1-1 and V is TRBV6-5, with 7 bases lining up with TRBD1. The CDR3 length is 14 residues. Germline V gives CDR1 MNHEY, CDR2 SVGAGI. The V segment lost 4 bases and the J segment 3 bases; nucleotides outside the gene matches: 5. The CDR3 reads CASSSGTEYTEAFF. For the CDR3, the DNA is TGTGCCAGCAGTTCGGGGACAGAATACACTGAAGCTTTCTTT.

The CDR3 DNA is TGTGCCAGCAGTACCAGGGGACGCGACTATGGCTACACCTTC. Amino acid sequence: CASSTRGRDYGYTF. V is TRBV6-5 and J is TRBJ1-2; D possibly corresponds to TRBD1 (6 bases). The V gene lost 5 bases and the J gene lost 3 bases, with 13 bases spanning the gap. The CDR3 is made up of 14 amino acids. Germline CDR1 is MNHEY and CDR2 is SVGAGI.

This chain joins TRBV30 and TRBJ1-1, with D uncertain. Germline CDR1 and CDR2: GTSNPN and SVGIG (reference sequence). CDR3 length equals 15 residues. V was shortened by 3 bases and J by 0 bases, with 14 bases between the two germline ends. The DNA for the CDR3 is TGTGCCTGGAGCAACGGTGCAGGATTGAACACTGAAGCTTTCTTT. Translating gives CAWSNGAGLNTEAFF.

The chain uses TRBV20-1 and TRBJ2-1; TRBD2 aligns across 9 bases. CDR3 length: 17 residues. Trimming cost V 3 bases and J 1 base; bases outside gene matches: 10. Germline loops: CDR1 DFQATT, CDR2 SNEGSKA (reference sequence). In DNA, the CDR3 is TGCAGTGCTAGTCGGACTAGCGCGGGGGGTTCCTACAATGAGCAGTTCTTC. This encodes CSASRTSAGGSYNEQFF.

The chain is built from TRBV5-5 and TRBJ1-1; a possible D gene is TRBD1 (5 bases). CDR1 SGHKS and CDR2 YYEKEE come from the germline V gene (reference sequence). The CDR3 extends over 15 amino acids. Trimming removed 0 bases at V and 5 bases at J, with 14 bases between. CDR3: CASSLEAGRVTEAFF. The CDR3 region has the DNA TGTGCCAGCAGCTTGGAGGCGGGGCGAGTTACTGAAGCTTTCTTT.

The CDR3 bases are TGCGCCAGCACCCCGGACAGAACCAAGGAGACCCAGTACTTC. Amino acids: CASTPDRTKETQYF. The chain employs TRBV5-1 and TRBJ2-5, with D tentatively TRBD1 (6 bases). There are 14 residues in the CDR3. V was cut by 6 bases and J by 5 bases, with 17 bases left in between. Germline V lookup: CDR1 SGHRS, CDR2 YFSETQ.

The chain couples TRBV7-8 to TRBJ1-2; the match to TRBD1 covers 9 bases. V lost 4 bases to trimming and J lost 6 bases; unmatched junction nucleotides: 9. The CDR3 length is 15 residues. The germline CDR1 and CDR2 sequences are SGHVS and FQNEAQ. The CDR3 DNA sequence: TGTGCCAGCAGCTCCGCAGCTGACAGGGGGGATGGCTACACCTTC. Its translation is CASSSAADRGDGYTF.

CDR3 in amino acids: CASSHGQGTQHF. CDR3 nucleotide sequence: TGTGCCAGCAGCCACGGACAAGGGACCCAGCATTTT. The chain employs TRBV14 and TRBJ1-5; perhaps TRBD1 as D (5 bases). The ends were cut back, 3 bases at V and 11 bases at J, with 11 bases in the middle. Germline assignment: CDR1 SGHDN and CDR2 FVKESK. The CDR3 spans 12 residues.

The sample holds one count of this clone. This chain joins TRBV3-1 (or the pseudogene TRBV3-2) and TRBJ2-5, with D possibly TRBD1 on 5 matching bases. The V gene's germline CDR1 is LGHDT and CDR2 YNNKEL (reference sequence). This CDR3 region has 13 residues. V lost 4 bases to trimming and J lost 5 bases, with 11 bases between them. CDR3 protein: CASSPGLRETQYF. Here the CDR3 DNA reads TGTGCCAGCAGCCCAGGGTTGAGGGAGACCCAGTACTTC.

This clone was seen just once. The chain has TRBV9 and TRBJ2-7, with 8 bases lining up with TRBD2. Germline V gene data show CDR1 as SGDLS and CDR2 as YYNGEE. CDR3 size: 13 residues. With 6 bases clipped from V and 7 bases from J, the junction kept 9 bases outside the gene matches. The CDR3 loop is CASNPGGAVEQYF. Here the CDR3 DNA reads TGTGCCAGCAACCCGGGGGGGGCTGTGGAGCAGTACTTC.